This T cell receptor beta chain derives from a study of neoadjuvant anti-PD-1 for oral cavity cancer. Findings and limits, study-wide: Higher pretreatment Treg/Th17 ratios tracked higher pretreatment blood clonality.

Assay: immunoSEQ multiplex PCR; the TCRdb copy retains only in-frame clones and omits some. The sample contains approximately 68,000 clones, approximately 87% of which appear only once. A remark on this clone: Its cognate antigen is unknown.

Documented time point: after neoadjuvant nivolumab, at surgical resection. The CDR3 runs 16 residues. V usage is TRBV1 and J usage is TRBJ2-1; TRBD2 is the table's D call and was not checked against the DNA. TRBV1 is a listed pseudogene. Sample: PBMCs, taken after nivolumab (anti-PD-1) treatment. The clonotype was recovered from a person aged 35-80 years with oral cavity squamous cell carcinoma. CDR3 protein: CTSSQLLAGAHNEQFF. The CDR3 DNA is TGCACCAGCAGCCAGCTCCTAGCGGGGGCCCACAATGAGCAGTTCTTC.